This TCR beta chain was captured by sequencing in a study of blood T cell repertoires in COVID-19. V was trimmed by 3 bases and J by 4 bases, leaving 13 bases between them. Germline V gene lookup returns CDR1 MNHNS and CDR2 SASEGT. The CDR3 loop spans 14 amino acids. Authors' processing steps: Scientists estimated how many nucleated cells there were by amplifying reference gene primers. Using immunoSEQ multiplex PCR, the repertoire was profiled, and TCRdb retains in-frame clones only, with some absent. V and J calls and clone size are given by that table; D and trimming were obtained from the DNA. Of 200,000 to 250,000 clones in the sample, 84% were seen once.

Sequencing was carried out using peripheral blood. The TCR comes from a man aged 25-45 years with active or convalescent COVID-19. This chain uses TRBV6-1 with TRBJ2-7; TRBD1 is a possible D gene (5 bases). The CDR3 sequence is CASSETSGWYEQYF. The CDR3, as DNA: TGTGCCAGCAGTGAGACCTCAGGGTGGTACGAGCAGTACTTC.